One sample yielded the 29 T cell receptor beta chains listed below, sequenced in a study of T cell repertoires in cytomegalovirus infection. TCRdb re-analysed the reads in MiXCR, keeping a single row per CDR3 protein. The table includes just over 300,000 distinct CDR3 sequences, roughly 15% detected once. Input material: PBMCs. These receptors were obtained from a human donor in good health (CMV status not recorded). Some clones in this sample may be carry-over from other donors' samples.

The gene calls are TRBV7-9 and TRBJ1-1; possible D gene TRBD1, 5 bases. The CDR3 spans 14 residues. V was clipped by 2 bases and J by 6 bases, with 13 bases between them. CDR1 and CDR2 (germline): SEHNR, FQNEAQ (reference sequence). In DNA form, the CDR3 reads TGTGCCAGCAGCTTACGGGGGGTCAACGCTGAAGCTTTCTTT. This sequence encodes CASSLRGVNAEAFF.

This clonotype was counted many times. The chain carries TRBV5-6 and TRBJ1-6; D uncertain. The CDR3 is 13 amino acids. The V and J ends lost 2 bases and 8 bases respectively, with 8 bases between them. Germline V gene data show CDR1 as SGHDT and CDR2 as YYEEEE. The CDR3 reads CASSFWEDSPLHF. Written as DNA, the CDR3 is TGTGCCAGCAGCTTTTGGGAGGATTCACCCCTCCACTTT.

Many counts were recorded for this clonotype. The chain employs TRBV6-1 and TRBJ1-2, with no clear D. Germline V gives CDR1 MNHNS, CDR2 SASEGT. This CDR3 spans 14 amino acids. V was clipped by 1 base and J by 5 bases, with 11 bases between them. Here the CDR3 reads CASSEGTLAYGYTF. The CDR3 region has the DNA TGTGCCAGCAGTGAAGGGACTCTTGCGTATGGCTACACCTTC.

This clonotype was seen ten or more times. The gene calls are TRBV19 and TRBJ2-7; 12 nucleotides agree with TRBD2. This CDR3 spans 15 amino acids. The ends lost 4 bases at V and 0 bases at J; junction bases unmatched: 1. CDR1 and CDR2 (germline): LNHDA, SQIVND (reference sequence). CDR3 region: CASSRTSGDSYEQYF. The CDR3 DNA follows: TGTGCCAGTAGTAGGACTAGCGGGGACTCCTACGAGCAGTACTTC.

This clonotype has at least ten counts. The chain combines TRBV7-2 with TRBJ2-3, with D perhaps matching TRBD1 or TRBD2 (6 bases each). The CDR3 has 13 residues. V lost 8 bases, J lost 0 bases, and 9 bases lay in between. The germline V gene encodes CDR1 SGHTA and CDR2 FQGNSA. DNA for the CDR3: TGTGCCAGCCGGGGGCCTAGCACAGATACGCAGTATTTT. Translated: CASRGPSTDTQYF.

This clonotype has just a few counts. The genes are TRBV11-2 and TRBJ1-3, with D maybe TRBD1 (5 bases). From germline, CDR1 is SGHAT and CDR2 FQNNGV. V lost 5 bases to trimming and J lost 0 bases, with 14 bases between them. This CDR3 spans 16 amino acids. The DNA for the CDR3 is TGTGCCAGCAGCGTACCGGGACGGATCTCTGGAAACACCATATATTTT. This gives the protein CASSVPGRISGNTIYF.

This clonotype was seen at least ten times. V gene TRBV12-3 or TRBV12-4 combines with J gene TRBJ1-3; a weak D match, TRBD1 (5 bases). The CDR3 runs 13 residues. Trimming shortened V by 7 bases and J by 2 bases, and 9 bases separated the two germline ends. This CDR3 reads CASIRGAGNTIYF. In nucleotides, the CDR3 is TGTGCCAGCATCCGAGGGGCTGGAAACACCATATATTTT.

This clonotype was picked up many times. The J gene is TRBJ2-5, the V gene TRBV7-6; maybe TRBD2 (7 bases). The CDR3 covers 16 residues. V lost 1 base to trimming and J lost 5 bases, with 17 bases between them. Looked up from germline, CDR1 is SGHVS and CDR2 is FNYEAQ. The CDR3 DNA is TGTGCCAGCAGCTTAGGTGGTGGGGGGGCCGGTGAGACCCAGTACTTC. Protein sequence: CASSLGGGGAGETQYF. The full variable domain, completed using reference TRBV7-6 and TRBJ2-5, is GAGVSQSPRYKVTKRGQDVALRCDPISGHVSLYWYRQALGQGPEFLTYFNYEAQQDKSGLPNDRFSAERPEGSISTLTIQRTEQRDSAMYRCASSLGGGGAGETQYFGPGTRLLVL.

This clonotype was recorded a few times. This chain connects TRBV6-1 to TRBJ2-5; the D gene is possibly TRBD1 (5 bases). The CDR3 loop spans 19 amino acids. Trimming shortened V by 0 bases and J by 1 base, and 21 bases separated the two germline ends. Germline V gives CDR1 MNHNS, CDR2 SASEGT. The CDR3 loop reads CASSEALYRGADPQETQYF. The CDR3 DNA follows: TGTGCCAGCAGTGAAGCGCTCTATAGGGGCGCAGACCCCCAAGAGACCCAGTACTTC.

At least ten counts were recorded for this clonotype. A junction end diverges from the germline sequence, so it may reflect a read error. V usage is TRBV7-7 and J usage is TRBJ2-1; D uncertain. Germline V gene lookup returns CDR1 SSHAT and CDR2 FNYEAQ (reference sequence). CDR3 size: 13 residues. As DNA, the CDR3 is TGTGCTAGCAGCTTATCACTCCTCGGTGAGCAGTTCTTC. Protein: CASSLSLLGEQFF.

J is TRBJ1-6 and V is TRBV15; 11 bases are shared with TRBD1. The CDR3 runs to 16 residues. Per germline, CDR1 LNHNV and CDR2 YYDKDF (reference sequence). With 1 base clipped from V and 9 bases from J, the junction kept 5 bases outside the gene matches. The CDR3 region is CATSRGRTGGSSPLHF. In nucleotides, the CDR3 is TGTGCCACCAGCAGAGGAAGGACAGGGGGCAGTTCACCCCTCCACTTT.

The table lists this clonotype with many counts. V gene TRBV7-2 combines with J gene TRBJ2-1; 8 bases map to TRBD1. Germline V gene lookup returns CDR1 SGHTA and CDR2 FQGNSA. J gave up 0 bases and V 5 bases, and 3 bases lay outside the gene matches. The CDR3 sequence is 15 residues long. The CDR3: CASSTGGSSYNEQFF. CDR3 nucleotide sequence: TGTGCCAGCAGCACAGGGGGTAGCTCCTACAATGAGCAGTTCTTC.

This clonotype was found a few times. The chain has TRBV6-6 and TRBJ2-5; 7 bases align to TRBD2. The CDR3 is 14 amino acids. V lost 6 bases to trimming and J lost 2 bases; unmatched junction nucleotides: 6. The V gene's germline CDR1 is MNHNY and CDR2 SVGAGI (reference sequence). CDR3 nucleotides: TGTGCCAGCAGCCTCGGGGGGAATCAAGAGACCCAGTACTTC. Protein sequence: CASSLGGNQETQYF.

Points on this clonotype: With a much larger clone just one base away, this may be a read error. V usage is TRBV12-3 or TRBV12-4 and J usage is TRBJ1-6; D is unresolved. The V end lost 8 bases, the J end lost 6 bases, and 14 bases lay between the germline ends. The CDR3 spans 14 residues. CDR3 sequence reads: CASGLTLINSPLHF. The CDR3, as DNA: TGTGCCAGCGGTCTGACACTTATTAATTCACCCCTCCACTTT.

This clonotype was seen ten or more times. This chain links TRBV7-2 with TRBJ1-2; D is unclear. The germline V gene has CDR1 SGHTA and CDR2 FQGNSA. V was cut by 1 base and J by 8 bases, with 11 bases left in between. The CDR3 has 13 residues. The CDR3 sequence: CASSLGSVGGYTF. The CDR3 DNA sequence: TGTGCCAGCAGCTTAGGGAGTGTCGGGGGCTACACCTTC. Full variable domain (missing parts from reference TRBV7-2 and TRBJ1-2): GAGVSQSPSNKVTEKGKDVELRCDPISGHTALYWYRQSLGQGLEFLIYFQGNSAPDKSGLPSDRFSAERTGGSVSTLTIQRTQQEDSAVYLCASSLGSVGGYTFGSGTRLTVV.

In its sample, this clonotype was seen many times. V gene TRBV7-2 combines with J gene TRBJ2-7, with D perhaps matching TRBD1 or TRBD2 (5 bases each). The V end was cut by 1 base, the J end by 3 bases, with 16 bases between. This CDR3 has 16 amino acids. CDR1 and CDR2 from the germline V gene are SGHTA and FQGNSA. The CDR3 is CASSLGVGGPLYEQYF. CDR3 nucleotide sequence: TGTGCCAGCAGCTTAGGTGTTGGGGGACCTCTCTACGAGCAGTACTTC.

This clonotype appeared a few times. The rearrangement uses TRBV4-3 and TRBJ2-2; weak D call: TRBD1 (6 bases). Germline V lookup: CDR1 LGHNA, CDR2 YSLEER. V was clipped by 3 bases and J by 1 base, with 18 bases between them. There are 18 residues in the CDR3. The CDR3 loop is CASSQDSGHRRNTGELFF. The CDR3 DNA reads TGCGCCAGCAGCCAGGACAGCGGACACAGGCGGAACACCGGGGAGCTGTTTTTT.

In this sample, this clonotype turned up many times. V usage is TRBV5-8 and J usage is TRBJ2-1, with 7 bases lining up with TRBD1. J was trimmed by 5 bases and V by 3 bases; bases with no gene match: 5. The CDR3 has 14 amino acids. From germline, CDR1 is SGHTS and CDR2 YDEGEE. The chain's CDR3 is CASSSWTGNNEQFF. CDR3 bases: TGTGCCAGCAGCTCCTGGACAGGCAACAATGAGCAGTTCTTC.

This clonotype was found many times. This CDR3 reads CASSLRGTPAGEQYF. The CDR3 region has the DNA TGTGCCAGCAGCTTGCGAGGGACACCCGCGGGAGAGCAGTACTTC. The chain links TRBV7-2 to TRBJ2-7; D is perhaps TRBD1 or TRBD2 (6 bases each). The CDR3 loop spans 15 amino acids. V was cut by 3 bases and J by 7 bases, with 19 bases left in between. In germline, CDR1 is SGHTA, CDR2 FQGNSA.

This clonotype was recorded a few times. The chain couples TRBV29-1 to TRBJ2-7, with 8 positions matching TRBD1. The CDR3 is 11 residues long. V was pared by 6 bases and J by 7 bases, with 5 bases of the junction left unmatched. Germline CDR1 reads SQVTM; CDR2 reads ANQGSEA. CDR3 in DNA: TGCAGCGTGCGGACAGGGTTGGAGCAGTACTTC. Translated, it gives CSVRTGLEQYF.

This clonotype appeared once. The genes are TRBV2 and TRBJ1-1; D gene uncertain. Germline CDR1 reads SNHLY; CDR2 reads FYNNEI. V was cut by 7 bases and J by 2 bases, with 14 bases left in between. The CDR3 loop spans 14 amino acids. The chain's CDR3 is CASTADGKNTEAFF. CDR3 DNA sequence: TGTGCCAGCACAGCGGACGGAAAAAACACTGAAGCTTTCTTT.

The chain links TRBV19 to TRBJ2-7, with a tentative D call TRBD2 (6 bases). The CDR3 extends over 13 amino acids. V lost 8 bases to trimming and J lost 3 bases, with 14 bases between them. Looked up from germline, CDR1 is LNHDA and CDR2 is SQIVND (reference sequence). CDR3 nucleotides: TGTGCCAGTGGGAGAGGGGAGGACTACGAGCAGTACTTC. It encodes CASGRGEDYEQYF.

This clonotype has just a few counts. The rearrangement joins TRBV2 to TRBJ1-2, with 8 bases aligning to TRBD1. Germline lookup yields CDR1 SNHLY and CDR2 FYNNEI. J was trimmed by 0 bases and V by 10 bases; bases with no gene match: 10. This CDR3 is 15 amino acids long. CDR3 in DNA: TGTGCCACCTTGATGACAGGGGCGGCTAACTATGGCTACACCTTC. Encoded protein: CATLMTGAANYGYTF.

This clonotype showed up many times. This chain links TRBV7-2 with TRBJ1-6; a weak D match, TRBD1 (6 bases). The CDR3 spans 14 residues. The germline V gene encodes CDR1 SGHTA and CDR2 FQGNSA. V shed 4 bases and J shed 7 bases, with 11 bases lying between them. Written as DNA, the CDR3 is TGTGCCAGCAGCTCTAGAAGGGGGAATTCACCCCTCCACTTT. This translates into CASSSRRGNSPLHF.

The V and J genes are TRBV20-1 and TRBJ1-5, with 7 bases that match TRBD1. Germline loops: CDR1 DFQATT, CDR2 SNEGSKA (reference sequence). V dropped 4 bases and J dropped 4; count of bases not matched to a gene: 13. CDR3 size: 16 residues. CDR3 nucleotide sequence: TGCAGTGCTATGATTCTGGCCCAGGGGGGGAATCAGCCCCAGCATTTT. This sequence encodes CSAMILAQGGNQPQHF.

This rearrangement joins TRBV7-9 to TRBJ1-1; a weak D match, TRBD1 (5 bases). The CDR3 is 19 amino acids. V lost 5 bases to trimming and J lost 1 base, with 26 bases between them. CDR1 SEHNR and CDR2 FQNEAQ come from the germline V gene (reference sequence). CDR3 DNA sequence: TGTGCCAGCAGCGCATCTGACAGAGGGCTCCGATCCGAGAACACTGAAGCTTTCTTT. This codes for CASSASDRGLRSENTEAFF.

The genes are TRBV27 and TRBJ2-7; D unclear. Trimming shortened V by 3 bases and J by 6 bases, and 15 bases separated the two germline ends. The germline CDR1 and CDR2 sequences are MNHEY and SMNVEV (reference sequence). The CDR3 consists of 14 residues. Written as DNA, the CDR3 is TGTGCCAGCAGTTTGCATGATCTAAAGGGCGAGCAGTACTTC. This gives the protein CASSLHDLKGEQYF.

This clonotype has just a few counts. The V call is TRBV11-2, the J call TRBJ2-5, with a possible D match to TRBD2 (6 bases). Looked up from germline, CDR1 is SGHAT and CDR2 is FQNNGV. V lost 2 bases to trimming and J lost 1 base, with 14 bases between them. The CDR3 consists of 16 residues. The CDR3 region is CASSLNGPSAQETQYF. CDR3 DNA: TGTGCCAGCAGCTTAAATGGGCCTAGCGCCCAAGAGACCCAGTACTTC.

This clonotype was detected a few times. The CDR3 loop is CASSLAGSLYGYTF. CDR3 DNA: TGTGCCAGCAGCTTAGCGGGCAGCCTCTATGGCTACACCTTC. The rearrangement links TRBV7-9 to TRBJ1-2, with unresolved D. V was cut by 0 bases and J by 4 bases, with 9 bases left in between. Germline loops: CDR1 SEHNR, CDR2 FQNEAQ (reference sequence). CDR3 length: 14 amino acids.